Following are 14 T cell receptor beta chains from one sample sequenced in a study of OX40 agonist ivuxolimab in advanced cancers. Produced via immunoSEQ multiplex PCR; TCRdb's table is partial and in-frame only. The repertoire holds roughly 60,000 clones, with approximately 85% as singletons. Specimen: CD4+ or CD8+ T cells sorted from blood, collected in a trial of the OX40 agonist ivuxolimab. The receptors were sampled from an adult with an advanced solid tumor such as melanoma, head and neck, liver or kidney cancer.

This rearrangement joins TRBV7-8 to TRBJ1-5; D unclear. The V end lost 5 bases, the J end lost 0 bases, and 8 bases lay between the germline ends. From germline, CDR1 is SGHVS and CDR2 FQNEAQ. The CDR3 extends over 14 amino acids. CDR3 amino acids: CASSDQYSNQPQHF. The DNA for the CDR3 is TGTGCCAGCAGCGATCAATATAGCAATCAGCCCCAGCATTTT.

The chain recombines TRBV5-1 with TRBJ2-5; tentative D call: TRBD1 (5 bases). Trimming took off 0 bases at V and 0 bases at J, with 15 bases between the two ends. Germline V lookup: CDR1 SGHRS, CDR2 YFSETQ. The length of the CDR3 is 17 residues. The CDR3 DNA is TGCGCCAGCAGCTTGGGGGTAGGACAATCGTACCAAGAGACCCAGTACTTC. This translates into CASSLGVGQSYQETQYF.

The rearrangement uses TRBV6-1 and TRBJ2-6, with unresolved D. Germline-derived CDR1 and CDR2 are MNHNS and SASEGT. Deletions cut 1 base from V and 4 bases from J, with 8 bases between. This CDR3 comprises 15 residues. CDR3 sequence (DNA): TGTGCCAGCAGTGAAGGGACCGGCGGGGCCAACGTCCTGACTTTC. This sequence encodes CASSEGTGGANVLTF.

The J gene is TRBJ2-5, the V gene TRBV4-2; the D gene is possibly TRBD2 (5 bases). The DNA end is more similar to TRBJ2-7, so the J call may be wrong. Germline loops: CDR1 LGHNA, CDR2 YNFKEQ. This CDR3 has 13 residues. CDR3 in amino acids: CASSQRLTYEQYF. In DNA, the CDR3 is TGTGCCAGCAGCCAGAGACTAACCTACGAGCAGTACTTC.

The V call is TRBV4-3, the J call TRBJ2-3, with D hard to call. This CDR3 has 14 amino acids. Trimming took off 1 base at V and 6 bases at J, with 11 bases between the two ends. Germline V gives CDR1 LGHNA, CDR2 YSLEER. CDR3: CASSQGVAPDTQYF. CDR3 sequence (DNA): TGCGCCAGCAGCCAAGGGGTGGCCCCCGATACGCAGTATTTT.

V is TRBV18 and J is TRBJ1-3, with D uncertain. This CDR3 is 15 amino acids long. Germline CDR1 KGHSH, CDR2 LQKENI. The V and J ends lost 3 bases and 0 bases respectively, with 9 bases between them. The CDR3 bases are TGTGCCAGCTCACCGCAGACTGACTCTGGAAACACCATATATTTT. This sequence encodes CASSPQTDSGNTIYF.

The chain joins TRBV4-3 to TRBJ2-5, with unresolved D. Trimming took off 2 bases at V and 2 bases at J, with 6 bases between the two ends. The CDR3 has 13 amino acids. Germline CDR1 LGHNA, CDR2 YSLEER. The CDR3 coding sequence is TGCGCCAGCAGCCAAAACCATCAAGAGACCCAGTACTTC. Translating it yields CASSQNHQETQYF.

This clone was seen only a few times. J is TRBJ2-7 and V is TRBV7-6; TRBD2 matches 7 bases. V lost 2 bases and J lost 4; bases outside the gene matches: 2. CDR3 length equals 13 residues. The germline V gene has CDR1 SGHVS and CDR2 FNYEAQ. CDR3 in DNA: TGTGCCAGCAGCTTAACTAGCGCATACGAGCAGTACTTC. This codes for CASSLTSAYEQYF.

The table lists this clone with a count of one. The V and J genes are TRBV11-2 and TRBJ2-7, with D possibly TRBD2 on 6 matching bases. The CDR3 consists of 16 residues. From germline, CDR1 is SGHAT and CDR2 FQNNGV. V lost 5 bases and J 0 bases, leaving 17 bases between the germline ends. This chain's CDR3 is CASSPMLAKSSYEQYF. CDR3 nucleotide sequence: TGTGCCAGCAGCCCGATGCTAGCGAAGAGCTCCTACGAGCAGTACTTC.

The CDR3: CASRALSVSSYEQYF. In DNA, the CDR3 is TGTGCCAGCAGGGCACTAAGCGTGAGCTCCTACGAGCAGTACTTC. This chain uses TRBV2 with TRBJ2-7; D is unresolved. Trimming left V 6 bases short and J 0 bases short, with 15 bases between. The CDR3 contains 15 residues. Germline V lookup: CDR1 SNHLY, CDR2 FYNNEI.

The chain carries TRBV4-3 and TRBJ2-1; D is possibly TRBD2 (6 bases). This CDR3 spans 13 amino acids. V lost 8 bases, J lost 5 bases, and 13 bases lay in between. Germline V gives CDR1 LGHNA, CDR2 YSLEER. The CDR3 reads CASGVAGNNEQFF. CDR3 sequence (DNA): TGCGCCAGCGGCGTCGCGGGAAACAATGAGCAGTTCTTC.

This clone has a single count. The V call is TRBV6-4, the J call TRBJ1-5; possibly TRBD1 for D (5 bases). Germline V gives CDR1 MRHNA, CDR2 SNTAGT. With 1 base removed from V and 4 bases from J, the gap between germline ends came to 8 bases. The CDR3 sequence is 14 residues long. DNA of the CDR3: TGTGCCAGCAGTGACTATGGGGGGAATCAGCCCCAGCATTTT. It specifies CASSDYGGNQPQHF.

This sequence joins TRBV19 and TRBJ2-2; D possibly uses TRBD1 or TRBD2 (7 bases each). The CDR3 consists of 17 residues. Deletions cut 9 bases from V and 3 bases from J, with 23 bases between. CDR1 LNHDA and CDR2 SQIVND come from the germline V gene (reference sequence). The CDR3 DNA sequence: TGTGCCAGCAGCGTAGGGGAGGGGGCCTGGGACACCGGGGAGCTGTTTTTT. Protein product: CASSVGEGAWDTGELFF.

The gene calls are TRBV7-9 and TRBJ2-5; 7 positions agree with TRBD1. Germline CDR1 reads SEHNR; CDR2 reads FQNEAQ (reference sequence). The length of the CDR3 is 15 residues. With V trimmed by 3 bases and J by 1 base, 5 bases remained unmatched. The CDR3 nucleotides read TGTGCCAGCAGCTTCTCGGGACAGCCCCAAGAGACCCAGTACTTC. Translation gives CASSFSGQPQETQYF.